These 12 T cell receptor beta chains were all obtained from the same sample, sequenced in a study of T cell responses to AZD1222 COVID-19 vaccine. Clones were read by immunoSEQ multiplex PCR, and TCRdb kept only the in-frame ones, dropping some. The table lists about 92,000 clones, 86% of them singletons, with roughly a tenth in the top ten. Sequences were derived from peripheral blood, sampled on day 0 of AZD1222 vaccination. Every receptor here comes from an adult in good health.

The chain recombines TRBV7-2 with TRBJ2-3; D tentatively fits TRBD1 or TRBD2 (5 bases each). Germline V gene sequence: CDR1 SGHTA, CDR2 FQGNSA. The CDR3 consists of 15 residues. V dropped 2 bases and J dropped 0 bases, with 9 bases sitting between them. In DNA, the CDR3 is TGTGCCAGCAGCTTATCGTGGGGGAGCACAGATACGCAGTATTTT. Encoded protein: CASSLSWGSTDTQYF.

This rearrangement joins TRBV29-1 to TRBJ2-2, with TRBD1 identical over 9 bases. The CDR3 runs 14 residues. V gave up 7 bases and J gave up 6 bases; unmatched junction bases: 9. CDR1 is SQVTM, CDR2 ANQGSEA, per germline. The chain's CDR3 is CSGGQGGYPGELFF. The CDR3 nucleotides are TGCAGCGGGGGACAGGGAGGGTATCCCGGGGAGCTGTTTTTT.

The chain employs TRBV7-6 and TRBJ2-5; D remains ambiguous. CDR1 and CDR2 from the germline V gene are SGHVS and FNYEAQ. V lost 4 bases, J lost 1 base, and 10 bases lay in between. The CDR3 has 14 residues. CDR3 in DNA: TGTGCCAGCAGCTCTCTACAGATCCAAGAGACCCAGTACTTC. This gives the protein CASSSLQIQETQYF.

The CDR3 sequence: CASSLLAIGQNKNIQYF. CDR3 in DNA: TGTGCCAGCAGCCTACTTGCGATCGGGCAGAACAAAAACATTCAGTACTTC. The J gene is TRBJ2-4, the V gene TRBV7-2; the D is unclear. V lost 5 bases, J lost 3 bases, and 20 bases lay in between. This CDR3 is 17 amino acids long. Germline V gene sequence: CDR1 SGHTA, CDR2 FQGNSA.

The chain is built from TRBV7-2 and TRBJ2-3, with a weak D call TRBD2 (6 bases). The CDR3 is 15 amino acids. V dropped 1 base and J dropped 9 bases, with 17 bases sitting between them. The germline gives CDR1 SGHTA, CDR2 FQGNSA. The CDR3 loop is CASSLVGSRSETQYF. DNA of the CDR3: TGTGCCAGCAGCTTAGTCGGGAGTAGGAGTGAGACGCAGTATTTT.

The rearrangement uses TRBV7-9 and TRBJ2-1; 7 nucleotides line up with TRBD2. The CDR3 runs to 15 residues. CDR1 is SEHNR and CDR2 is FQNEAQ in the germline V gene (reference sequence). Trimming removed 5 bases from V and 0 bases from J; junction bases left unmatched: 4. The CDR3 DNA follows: TGTGCCAGCAGCCGCCTAGCGGACTCCTACAATGAGCAGTTCTTC. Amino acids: CASSRLADSYNEQFF. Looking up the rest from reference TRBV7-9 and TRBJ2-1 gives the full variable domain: DTGVSQNPRHKITKRGQNVTFRCDPISEHNRLYWYRQTLGQGPEFLTYFQNEAQLEKSRLLSDRFSAERPKGSFSTLEIQRTEQGDSAMYLCASSRLADSYNEQFFGPGTRLTVL.

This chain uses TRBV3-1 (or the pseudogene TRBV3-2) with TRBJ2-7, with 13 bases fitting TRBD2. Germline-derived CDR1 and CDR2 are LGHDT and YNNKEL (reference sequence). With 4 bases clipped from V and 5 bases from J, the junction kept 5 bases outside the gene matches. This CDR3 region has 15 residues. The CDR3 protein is CASSPRTSGSDEQYF. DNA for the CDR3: TGTGCCAGCAGCCCCCGGACTAGCGGGAGCGACGAGCAGTACTTC.

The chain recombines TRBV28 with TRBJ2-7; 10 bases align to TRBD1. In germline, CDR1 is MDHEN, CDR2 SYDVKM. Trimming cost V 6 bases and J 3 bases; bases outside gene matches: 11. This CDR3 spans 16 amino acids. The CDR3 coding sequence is TGTGCCAGCAGCCAACCCGGCGGGACAGGGGTCTACGAGCAGTACTTC. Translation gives CASSQPGGTGVYEQYF. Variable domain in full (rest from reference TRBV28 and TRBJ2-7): DVKVTQSSRYLVKRTGEKVFLECVQDMDHENMFWYRQDPGLGLRLIYFSYDVKMKEKGDIPEGYSVSREKKERFSLILESASTNQTSMYLCASSQPGGTGVYEQYFGPGTRLTVT.

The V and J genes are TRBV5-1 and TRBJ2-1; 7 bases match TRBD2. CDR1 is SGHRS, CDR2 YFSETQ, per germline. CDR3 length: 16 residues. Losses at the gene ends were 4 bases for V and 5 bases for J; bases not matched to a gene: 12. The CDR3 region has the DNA TGCGCCAGCAGCGGCAGCCCTAGCGGAGGGGACAATGAGCAGTTCTTC. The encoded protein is CASSGSPSGGDNEQFF. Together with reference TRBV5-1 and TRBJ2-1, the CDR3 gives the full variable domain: KAGVTQTPRYLIKTRGQQVTLSCSPISGHRSVSWYQQTPGQGLQFLFEYFSETQRNKGNFPGRFSGRQFSNSRSEMNVSTLELGDSALYLCASSGSPSGGDNEQFFGPGTRLTVL.

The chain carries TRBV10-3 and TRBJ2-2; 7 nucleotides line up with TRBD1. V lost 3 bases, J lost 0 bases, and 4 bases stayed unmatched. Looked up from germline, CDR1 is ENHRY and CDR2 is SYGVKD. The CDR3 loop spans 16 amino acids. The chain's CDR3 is CAISDDRAPNTGELFF. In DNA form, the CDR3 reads TGTGCCATCAGTGACGACAGGGCTCCGAACACCGGGGAGCTGTTTTTT.

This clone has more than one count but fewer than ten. The CDR3 DNA is TGTGCCAGCAATAGCGGGAACACCGGGGAGCTGTTTTTT. Translation: CASNSGNTGELFF. The V gene is TRBV2, the J gene TRBJ2-2, with D possibly being TRBD2 (6 bases). In germline, CDR1 is SNHLY, CDR2 FYNNEI. V was trimmed by 7 bases and J by 1 base, leaving 7 bases between them. The CDR3 consists of 13 residues.

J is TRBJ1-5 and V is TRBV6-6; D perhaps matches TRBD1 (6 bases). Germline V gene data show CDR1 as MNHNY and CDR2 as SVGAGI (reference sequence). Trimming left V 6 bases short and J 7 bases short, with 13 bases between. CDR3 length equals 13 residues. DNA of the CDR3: TGTGCCAGCAGCTCAACAGGGCAGCAGCCCCAGCATTTT. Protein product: CASSSTGQQPQHF.